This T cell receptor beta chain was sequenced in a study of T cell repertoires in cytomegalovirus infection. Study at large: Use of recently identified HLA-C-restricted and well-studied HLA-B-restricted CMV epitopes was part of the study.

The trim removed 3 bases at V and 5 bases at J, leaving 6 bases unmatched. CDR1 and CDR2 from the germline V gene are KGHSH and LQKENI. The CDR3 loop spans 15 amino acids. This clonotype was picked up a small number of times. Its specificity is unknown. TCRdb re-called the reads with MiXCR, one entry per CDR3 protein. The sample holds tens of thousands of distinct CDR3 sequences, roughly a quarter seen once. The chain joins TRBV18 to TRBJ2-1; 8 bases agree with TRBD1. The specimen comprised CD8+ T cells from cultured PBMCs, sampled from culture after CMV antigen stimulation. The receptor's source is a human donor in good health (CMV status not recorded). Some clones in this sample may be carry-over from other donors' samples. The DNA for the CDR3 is TGTGCCAGCTCACCCAGGCAGGGGGCCAACAATGAGCAGTTCTTC. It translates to CASSPRQGANNEQFF.